This T cell receptor (beta chain) comes out of a study of blood T cell repertoires in COVID-19. Study as a whole: Nucleic acid was either cDNA or gDNA, and it came from T cells, B-cell-depleted T cells, or PBMCs.

The table lists this clone with a few counts. In the original processing: Amplification with reference gene primers provided the estimates of nucleated cell counts. The method was immunoSEQ multiplex PCR; TCRdb's version includes in-frame clones alone and lacks a portion of them. V, J and clone size derive from that table, while D and trimming were established from the DNA sequence. The sample has under 200,000 clones; about 80% are singletons. Sequenced material: peripheral blood. The TCR sequence derives from a man in his sixties with acute or convalescent COVID-19.

This CDR3 is CASSKGLAGIGEQFF. CDR3 in DNA: TGTGCCAGCAGCAAGGGACTAGCGGGAATTGGTGAGCAGTTCTTC. The chain is built from TRBV3-1 (or the pseudogene TRBV3-2) and TRBJ2-1; 13 positions match TRBD2. J was trimmed by 9 bases and V by 5 bases; bases with no gene match: 7. Germline loops: CDR1 LGHDT, CDR2 YNNKEL (reference sequence). The CDR3 loop spans 15 amino acids.